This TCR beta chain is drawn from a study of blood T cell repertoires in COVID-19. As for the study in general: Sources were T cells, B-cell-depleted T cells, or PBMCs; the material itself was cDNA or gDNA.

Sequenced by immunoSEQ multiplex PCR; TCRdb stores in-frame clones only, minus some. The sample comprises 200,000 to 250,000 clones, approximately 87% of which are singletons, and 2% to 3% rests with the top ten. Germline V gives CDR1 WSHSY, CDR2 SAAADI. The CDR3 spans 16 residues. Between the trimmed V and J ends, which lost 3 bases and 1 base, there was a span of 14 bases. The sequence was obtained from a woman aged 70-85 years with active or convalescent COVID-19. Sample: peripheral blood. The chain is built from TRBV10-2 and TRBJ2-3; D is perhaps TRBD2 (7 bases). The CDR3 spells CASSDLGAGGTDTQYF. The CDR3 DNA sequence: TGCGCCAGCAGTGATCTGGGGGCGGGAGGCACAGATACGCAGTATTTT.